The clone carrying this T cell receptor beta chain occurred a few times. Trimming left V 0 bases short and J 3 bases short, with 8 bases between. The CDR3 runs 14 residues. CDR1 is LGHNA and CDR2 is YSLEER in the germline V gene. These data are taken from a study of T cell changes during pregnancy in multiple sclerosis. TCRdb's table, derived via immunoSEQ multiplex PCR, lists solely in-frame clones and lacks some. The table records about 68,000 clones, around 90% of them present only once. Sequenced here: peripheral blood, sampled in the second trimester of pregnancy. The receptor comes from a female donor with multiple sclerosis, enrolled in a pregnancy study. The J gene is TRBJ1-1, the V gene TRBV4-3; a possible D gene is TRBD1 (5 bases). CDR3 sequence reads: CASSQDPRDTEAFF. The DNA for the CDR3 is TGCGCCAGCAGCCAAGATCCCAGGGACACTGAAGCTTTCTTT.